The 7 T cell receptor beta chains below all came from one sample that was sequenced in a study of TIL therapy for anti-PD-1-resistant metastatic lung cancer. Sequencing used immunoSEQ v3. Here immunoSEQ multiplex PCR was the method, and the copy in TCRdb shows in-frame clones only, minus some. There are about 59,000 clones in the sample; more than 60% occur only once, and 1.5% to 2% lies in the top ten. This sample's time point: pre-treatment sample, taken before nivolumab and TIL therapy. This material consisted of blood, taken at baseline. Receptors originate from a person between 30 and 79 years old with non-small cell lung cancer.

CDR3: CASSIEGQTGTQYF. CDR3 DNA: TGTGCCAGTAGTATAGAGGGCCAGACAGGGACCCAGTACTTC. This chain joins TRBV19 and TRBJ2-5; possible D gene TRBD1, 6 bases. Germline V gene data show CDR1 as LNHDA and CDR2 as SQIVND (reference sequence). CDR3 length: 14 amino acids. V dropped 0 bases and J dropped 7 bases, with 12 bases sitting between them.

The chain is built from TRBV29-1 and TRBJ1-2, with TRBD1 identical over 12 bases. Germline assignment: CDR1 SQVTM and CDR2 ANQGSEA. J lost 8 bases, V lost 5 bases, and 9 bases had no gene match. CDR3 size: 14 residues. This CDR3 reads CSVIPGQGAGGYTF. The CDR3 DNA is TGCAGCGTTATACCGGGACAGGGGGCTGGAGGCTACACCTTC.

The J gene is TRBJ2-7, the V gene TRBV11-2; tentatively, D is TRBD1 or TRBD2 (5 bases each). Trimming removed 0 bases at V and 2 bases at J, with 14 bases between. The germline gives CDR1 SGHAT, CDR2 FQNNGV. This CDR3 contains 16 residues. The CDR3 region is CASSLDRTLGAYEQYF. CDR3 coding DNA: TGTGCCAGCAGCTTAGATCGTACCTTGGGGGCCTACGAGCAGTACTTC. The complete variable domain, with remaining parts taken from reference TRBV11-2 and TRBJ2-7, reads EAGVAQSPRYKIIEKRQSVAFWCNPISGHATLYWYQQILGQGPKLLIQFQNNGVVDDSQLPKDRFSAERLKGVDSTLKIQPAKLEDSAVYLCASSLDRTLGAYEQYFGPGTRLTVT.

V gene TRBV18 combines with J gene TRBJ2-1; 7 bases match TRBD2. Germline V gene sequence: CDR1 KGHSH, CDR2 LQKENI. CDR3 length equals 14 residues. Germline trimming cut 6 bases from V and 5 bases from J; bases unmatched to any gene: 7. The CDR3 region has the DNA TGTGCCAGCTCCCCTAGCGGAGGAAACAATGAGCAGTTCTTC. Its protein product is CASSPSGGNNEQFF.

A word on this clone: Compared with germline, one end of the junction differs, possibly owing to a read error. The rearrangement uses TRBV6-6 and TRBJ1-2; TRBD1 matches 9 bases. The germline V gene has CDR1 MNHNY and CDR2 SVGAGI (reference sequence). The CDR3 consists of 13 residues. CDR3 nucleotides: TGTGCCAGCAGCATGGGACAGGGTACCACCTTACCCTTC. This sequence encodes CASSMGQGTTLPF.

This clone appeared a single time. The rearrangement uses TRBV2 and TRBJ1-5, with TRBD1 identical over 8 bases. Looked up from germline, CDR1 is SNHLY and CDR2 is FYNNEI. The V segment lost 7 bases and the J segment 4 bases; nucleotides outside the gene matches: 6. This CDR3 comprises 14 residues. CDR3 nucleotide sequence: TGTGCCAGCAACGGACAGGGTTTTAATCAGCCCCAGCATTTT. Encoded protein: CASNGQGFNQPQHF.

The CDR3: CASSSVRQETQYF. CDR3 sequence (DNA): TGTGCCAGCAGCTCCGTGAGGCAAGAGACCCAGTACTTC. The J gene is TRBJ2-5, the V gene TRBV7-7; D gene ambiguous. From germline, CDR1 is SSHAT and CDR2 FNYEAQ (reference sequence). The CDR3 sequence is 13 residues long. Trimming stripped 4 bases from V and 2 bases from J, with 8 bases between.